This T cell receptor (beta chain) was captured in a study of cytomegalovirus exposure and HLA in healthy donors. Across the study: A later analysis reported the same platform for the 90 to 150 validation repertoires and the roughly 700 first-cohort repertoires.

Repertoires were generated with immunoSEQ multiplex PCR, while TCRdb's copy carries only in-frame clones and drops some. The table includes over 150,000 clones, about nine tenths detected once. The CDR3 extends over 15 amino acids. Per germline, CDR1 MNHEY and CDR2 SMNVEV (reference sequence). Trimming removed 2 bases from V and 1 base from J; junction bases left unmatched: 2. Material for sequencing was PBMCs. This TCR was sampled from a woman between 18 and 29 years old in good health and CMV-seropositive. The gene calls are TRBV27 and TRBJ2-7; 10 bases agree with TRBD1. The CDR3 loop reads CASSLKGQGSYEQYF. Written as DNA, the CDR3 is TGTGCCAGCAGTTTAAAGGGACAGGGGTCCTACGAGCAGTACTTC.